This T cell receptor (beta chain) was observed in a study of cytomegalovirus exposure and HLA in healthy donors. The study's findings and limits: In a later analysis, the majority of CMV-associated beta chains seemingly showed HLA restriction. An analysis done earlier found most TCR beta V segments productive about 87% or about 30% of the time. Later, TCR association rates were found to vary by HLA locus, highest for DRB1 and lowest for HLA-C.

Primers for the PCR totalled 60 Vbeta and 13 Jbeta. Clones were sequenced by immunoSEQ multiplex PCR, and TCRdb holds only the in-frame ones, with some missing. The sample lists over 150,000 clones, 70% to 80% seen once, with less than 2.5% in the top ten. Concerning this clone: The target antigen is unknown.

In germline, CDR1 is SGHDT, CDR2 YYEEEE. V gave up 0 bases and J gave up 3 bases, with 19 bases separating them. The CDR3 consists of 18 residues. The sample taken for sequencing was PBMCs. The receptor's source is a middle-aged man in good health and CMV-seropositive. V usage is TRBV5-6 and J usage is TRBJ1-3; tentatively, D is TRBD1 (6 bases). The CDR3 DNA reads TGTGCCAGCAGCTTGGCCCTGACAGGACTTAACCTTGGAAACACCATATATTTT. It codes for CASSLALTGLNLGNTIYF.